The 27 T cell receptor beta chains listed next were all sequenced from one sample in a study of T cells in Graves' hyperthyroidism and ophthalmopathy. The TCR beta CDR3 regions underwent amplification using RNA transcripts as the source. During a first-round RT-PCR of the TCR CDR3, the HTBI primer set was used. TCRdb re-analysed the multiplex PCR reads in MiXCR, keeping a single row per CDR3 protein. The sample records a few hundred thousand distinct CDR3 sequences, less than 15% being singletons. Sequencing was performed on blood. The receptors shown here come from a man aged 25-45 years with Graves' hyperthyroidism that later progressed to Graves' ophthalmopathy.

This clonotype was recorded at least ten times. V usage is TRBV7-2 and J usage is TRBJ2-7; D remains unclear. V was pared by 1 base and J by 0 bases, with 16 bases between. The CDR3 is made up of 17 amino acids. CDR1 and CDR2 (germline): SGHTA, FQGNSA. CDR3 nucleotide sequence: TGTGCCAGCAGCTTAGTAGTCGCATACTCTAGCTCCTACGAGCAGTACTTC. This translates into CASSLVVAYSSSYEQYF.

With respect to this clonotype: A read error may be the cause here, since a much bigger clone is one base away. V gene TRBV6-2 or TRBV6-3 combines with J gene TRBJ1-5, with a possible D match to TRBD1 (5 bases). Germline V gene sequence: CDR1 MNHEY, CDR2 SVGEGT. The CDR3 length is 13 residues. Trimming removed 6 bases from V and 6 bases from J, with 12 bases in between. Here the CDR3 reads CASRERGIQPQHF. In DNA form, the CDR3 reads TGTGCCAGCAGGGAAAGGGGAATTCAGCCCCAGCATTTT.

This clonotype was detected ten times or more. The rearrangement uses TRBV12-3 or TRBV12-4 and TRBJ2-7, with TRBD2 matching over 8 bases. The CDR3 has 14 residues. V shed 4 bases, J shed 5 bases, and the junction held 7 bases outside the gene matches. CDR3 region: CASSWGGGKDEQYF. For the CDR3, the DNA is TGTGCCAGCAGTTGGGGCGGGGGGAAGGACGAGCAGTACTTC.

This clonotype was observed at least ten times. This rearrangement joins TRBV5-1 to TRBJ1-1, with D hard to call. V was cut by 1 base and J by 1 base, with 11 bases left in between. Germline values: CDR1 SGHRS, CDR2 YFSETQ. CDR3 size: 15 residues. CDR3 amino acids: CASSLIVGRNTEAFF. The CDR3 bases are TGCGCCAGCAGCTTGATTGTTGGCCGGAACACTGAAGCTTTCTTT.

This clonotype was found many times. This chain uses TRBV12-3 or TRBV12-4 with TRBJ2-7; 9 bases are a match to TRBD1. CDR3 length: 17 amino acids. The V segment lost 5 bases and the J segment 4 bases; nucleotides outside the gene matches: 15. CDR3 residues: CASSPGQGSRSRYEQYF. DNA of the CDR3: TGTGCCAGCAGTCCGGGACAGGGCTCTCGATCTAGGTACGAGCAGTACTTC.

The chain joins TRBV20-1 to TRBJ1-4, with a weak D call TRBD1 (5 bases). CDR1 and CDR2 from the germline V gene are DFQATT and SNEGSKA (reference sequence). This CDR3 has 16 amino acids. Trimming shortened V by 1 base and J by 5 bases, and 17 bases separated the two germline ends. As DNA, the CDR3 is TGCAGTGCTAGAGGGAGGGGAGAGGTAACGAATGAAAAACTGTTTTTT. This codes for CSARGRGEVTNEKLFF.

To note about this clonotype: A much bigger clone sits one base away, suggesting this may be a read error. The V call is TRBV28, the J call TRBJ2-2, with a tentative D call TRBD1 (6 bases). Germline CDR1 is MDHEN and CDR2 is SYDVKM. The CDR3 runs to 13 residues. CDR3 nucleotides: TGTGCCAGCAGTTTCGGACTTCACAGGGAGCCGTTTTTT. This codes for CASSFGLHREPFF.

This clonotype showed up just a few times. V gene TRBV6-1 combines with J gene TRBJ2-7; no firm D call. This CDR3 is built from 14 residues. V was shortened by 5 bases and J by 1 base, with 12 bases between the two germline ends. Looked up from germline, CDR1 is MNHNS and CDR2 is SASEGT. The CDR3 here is CASSLDRTSYEQYF. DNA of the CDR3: TGTGCCAGCAGTTTGGATCGAACTTCCTACGAGCAGTACTTC.

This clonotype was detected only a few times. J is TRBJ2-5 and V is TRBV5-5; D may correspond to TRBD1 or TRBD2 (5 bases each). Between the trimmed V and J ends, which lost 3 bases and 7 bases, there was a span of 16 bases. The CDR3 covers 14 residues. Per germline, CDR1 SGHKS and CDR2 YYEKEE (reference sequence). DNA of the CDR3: TGTGCCAGCAGCTCCCGGGACCTCGGTGGGACCCAGTACTTC. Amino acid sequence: CASSSRDLGGTQYF.

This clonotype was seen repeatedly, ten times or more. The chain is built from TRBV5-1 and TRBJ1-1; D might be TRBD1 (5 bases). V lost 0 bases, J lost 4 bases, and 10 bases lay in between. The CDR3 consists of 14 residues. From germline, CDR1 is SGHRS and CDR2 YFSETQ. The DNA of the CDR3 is TGCGCCAGCAGCTTGGGGGAGGGGAGCACTGAAGCTTTCTTT. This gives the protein CASSLGEGSTEAFF.

The CDR3 here is CASSLLGVATYNEQFF. In nucleotides, the CDR3 is TGTGCCAGCAGCCTCCTCGGCGTAGCGACATACAATGAGCAGTTCTTC. The chain has TRBV9 and TRBJ2-1, with D possibly matching TRBD2 (5 bases). The CDR3 extends over 16 amino acids. Germline lookup yields CDR1 SGDLS and CDR2 YYNGEE. The V end was cut by 4 bases, the J end by 4 bases, with 18 bases between.

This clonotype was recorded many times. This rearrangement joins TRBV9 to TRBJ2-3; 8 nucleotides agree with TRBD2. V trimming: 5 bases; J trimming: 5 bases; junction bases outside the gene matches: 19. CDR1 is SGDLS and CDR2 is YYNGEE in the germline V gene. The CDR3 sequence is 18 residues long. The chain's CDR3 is CASRSRGGNPERIDTQYF. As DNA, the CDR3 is TGTGCCAGCAGGTCCCGCGGGGGGAATCCCGAACGTATAGATACGCAGTATTTT. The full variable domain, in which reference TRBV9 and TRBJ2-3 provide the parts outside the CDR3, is DSGVTQTPKHLITATGQRVTLRCSPRSGDLSVYWYQQSLDQGLQFLIQYYNGEERAKGNILERFSAQQFPDLHSELNLSSLELGDSALYFCASRSRGGNPERIDTQYFGPGTRLTVL.

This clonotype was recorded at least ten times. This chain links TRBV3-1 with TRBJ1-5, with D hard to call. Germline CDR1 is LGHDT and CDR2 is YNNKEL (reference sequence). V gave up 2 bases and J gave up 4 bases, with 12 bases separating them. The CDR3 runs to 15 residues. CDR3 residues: CASSQSLTINQPQHF. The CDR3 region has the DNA TGTGCCAGCAGCCAAAGCCTAACTATAAATCAGCCCCAGCATTTT.

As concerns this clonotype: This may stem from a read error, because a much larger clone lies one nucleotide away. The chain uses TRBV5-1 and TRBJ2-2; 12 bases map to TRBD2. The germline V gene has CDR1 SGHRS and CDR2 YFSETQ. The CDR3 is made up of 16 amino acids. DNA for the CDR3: TGCGCCAACAGCCCCAGACTAGCGGGGGACACCGGGGAGCTGTTTTTT. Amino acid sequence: CANSPRLAGDTGELFF.

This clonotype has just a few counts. The CDR3 DNA sequence: TGCAGTGCCATACGGCAGGGGGAGGTGAATGGCTACACCTTC. It translates to CSAIRQGEVNGYTF. This chain links TRBV20-1 with TRBJ1-2, with 7 bases identical to TRBD1. The CDR3 covers 14 residues. Germline V lookup: CDR1 DFQATT, CDR2 SNEGSKA (reference sequence). V lost 6 bases, J lost 6 bases, and 13 bases stayed unmatched.

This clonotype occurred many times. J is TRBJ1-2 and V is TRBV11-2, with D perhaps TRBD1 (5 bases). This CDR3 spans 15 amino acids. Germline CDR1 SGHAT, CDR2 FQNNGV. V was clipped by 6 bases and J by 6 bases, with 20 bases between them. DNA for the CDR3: TGTGCCAGCAGGCCATTAAGTGGGGGTTTTCATGGCTACACCTTC. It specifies CASRPLSGGFHGYTF.

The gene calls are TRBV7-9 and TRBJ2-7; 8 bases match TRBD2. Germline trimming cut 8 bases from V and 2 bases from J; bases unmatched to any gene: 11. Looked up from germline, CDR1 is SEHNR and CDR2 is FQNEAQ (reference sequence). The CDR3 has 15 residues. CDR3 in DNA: TGTGCCAGCTCGGGGGGGGAAGCGGGGGCCTACGAGCAGTACTTC. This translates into CASSGGEAGAYEQYF.

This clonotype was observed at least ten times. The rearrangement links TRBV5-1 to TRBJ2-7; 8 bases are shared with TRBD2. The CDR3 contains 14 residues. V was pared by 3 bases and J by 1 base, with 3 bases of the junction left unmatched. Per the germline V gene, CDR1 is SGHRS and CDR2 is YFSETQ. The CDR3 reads CASSSGGGSYEQYF. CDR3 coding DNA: TGCGCCAGCAGCTCAGGCGGGGGGTCCTACGAGCAGTACTTC.

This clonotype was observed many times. CDR3: CSARGTNPDYTF. The CDR3 region has the DNA TGCAGTGCTAGGGGGACAAACCCGGACTACACCTTC. V usage is TRBV20-1 and J usage is TRBJ1-2; TRBD1 might be the D (6 bases). The germline V gene encodes CDR1 DFQATT and CDR2 SNEGSKA (reference sequence). This CDR3 has 12 residues. V lost 3 bases and J 10 bases, leaving 15 bases between the germline ends.

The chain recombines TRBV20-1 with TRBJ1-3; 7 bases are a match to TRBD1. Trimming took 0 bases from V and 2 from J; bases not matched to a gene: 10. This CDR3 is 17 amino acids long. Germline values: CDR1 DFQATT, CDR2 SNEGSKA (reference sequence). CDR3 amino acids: CSARDISLQGTGNTIYF. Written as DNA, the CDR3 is TGCAGTGCTAGAGATATCTCCCTACAGGGGACTGGAAACACCATATATTTT.

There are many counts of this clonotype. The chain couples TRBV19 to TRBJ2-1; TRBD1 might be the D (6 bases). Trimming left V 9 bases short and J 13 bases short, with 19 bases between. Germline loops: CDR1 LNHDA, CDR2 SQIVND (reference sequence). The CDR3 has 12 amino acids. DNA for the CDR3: TGTGCCAGCAGCAGTAGACTGGGGACACAGTTCTTC. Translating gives CASSSRLGTQFF.

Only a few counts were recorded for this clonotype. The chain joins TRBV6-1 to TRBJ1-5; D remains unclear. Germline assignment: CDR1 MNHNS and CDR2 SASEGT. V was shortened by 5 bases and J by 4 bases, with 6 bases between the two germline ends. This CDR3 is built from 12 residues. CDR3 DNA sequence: TGTGCCAGCAGTAATCAGAATCAGCCCCAGCATTTT. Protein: CASSNQNQPQHF.

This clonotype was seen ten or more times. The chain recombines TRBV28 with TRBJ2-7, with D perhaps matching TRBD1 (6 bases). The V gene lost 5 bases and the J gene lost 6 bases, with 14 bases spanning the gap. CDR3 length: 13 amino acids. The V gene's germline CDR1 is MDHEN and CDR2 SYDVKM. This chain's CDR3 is CASSETGTPEQYF. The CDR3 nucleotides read TGTGCCAGCAGTGAAACCGGGACACCCGAGCAGTACTTC.

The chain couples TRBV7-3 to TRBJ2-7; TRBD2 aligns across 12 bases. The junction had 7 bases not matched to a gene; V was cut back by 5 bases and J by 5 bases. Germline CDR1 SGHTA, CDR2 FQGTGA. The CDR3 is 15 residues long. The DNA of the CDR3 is TGTGCCAGCAGCATTACTAGCGGGGGGTTCGACGAGCAGTACTTC. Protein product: CASSITSGGFDEQYF.

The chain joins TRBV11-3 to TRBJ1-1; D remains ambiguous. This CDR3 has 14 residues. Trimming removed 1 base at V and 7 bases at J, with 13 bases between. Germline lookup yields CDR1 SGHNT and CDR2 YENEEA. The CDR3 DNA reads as TGTGCCAGCAGCTTAGGTTCTGCGGACTTTGAAGCTTTCTTT. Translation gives CASSLGSADFEAFF.

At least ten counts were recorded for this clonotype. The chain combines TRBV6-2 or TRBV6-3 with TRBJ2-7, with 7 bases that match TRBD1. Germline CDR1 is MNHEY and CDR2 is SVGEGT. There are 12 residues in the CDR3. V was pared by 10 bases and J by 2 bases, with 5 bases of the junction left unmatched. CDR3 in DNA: TGTGCCACCCGGGACAGCACCTACGAGCAGTACTTC. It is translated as CATRDSTYEQYF.

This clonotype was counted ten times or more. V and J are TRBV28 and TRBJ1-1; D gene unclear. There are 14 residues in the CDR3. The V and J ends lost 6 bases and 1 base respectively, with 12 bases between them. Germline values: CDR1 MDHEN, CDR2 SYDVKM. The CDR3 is CASRRRRQNTEAFF. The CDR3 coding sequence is TGTGCCAGCAGGCGCAGGAGGCAGAACACTGAAGCTTTCTTT.